Listed here is a single T cell receptor (beta chain). The sample comes from a study of shared clonotypes between healthy human individuals. Sequencing used immunoSEQ multiplex PCR; TCRdb keeps in-frame clones, though not all of them. The sample lists about 480,000 clones, 70% to 80% seen once, with roughly 13% in the top ten. Trimming took off 3 bases at V and 9 bases at J, with 15 bases between the two ends. Germline CDR1 reads MGHDK; CDR2 reads SYGVNS. The CDR3 is made up of 15 amino acids. The gene calls are TRBV25-1 and TRBJ1-6; D unclear. Sequencing was performed on PBMCs. The clonotype originates from a woman between 40 and 50 years old in good health. Some clones in this sample may be carry-over from other donors' samples. CDR3 nucleotide sequence: TGTGCCAGCAGTGATGTCCAGGTGCCTAGTTCACCCCTCCACTTT. This encodes CASSDVQVPSSPLHF.